Shown below are 6 T cell receptor beta chains from a single sample sequenced in a study of blood T cell repertoires in COVID-19. This table comes from immunoSEQ multiplex PCR, and its TCRdb copy is limited to in-frame clones, with some not included. The profile shows over 130,000 clones, about 80% of them singletons. Sequencing used peripheral blood. The receptors come from a human donor in a cohort sampled during active COVID-19.

DNA of the CDR3: TGTGCCAGCAGCCAGGCCCCGACCTTACAGGGGACAAATGAGCAGTTCTTC. This gives the protein CASSQAPTLQGTNEQFF. The chain links TRBV14 to TRBJ2-1, with 7 positions matching TRBD1. Germline-derived CDR1 and CDR2 are SGHDN and FVKESK. Trimming removed 3 bases from V and 7 bases from J; junction bases left unmatched: 15. The length of the CDR3 is 17 residues.

This clone showed up just once. The V call is TRBV9, the J call TRBJ2-3, with D perhaps TRBD1 (5 bases). Trimming took 1 base from V and 0 from J, leaving 9 bases between them. Germline lookup yields CDR1 SGDLS and CDR2 YYNGEE. This CDR3 has 15 amino acids. The CDR3 DNA follows: TGTGCCAGCAGCGTACAAGGGGCTAGCACAGATACGCAGTATTTT. Residues: CASSVQGASTDTQYF.

The chain links TRBV7-6 to TRBJ2-7; TRBD1 aligns across 8 bases. This CDR3 region has 16 residues. The ends lost 5 bases at V and 3 bases at J; junction bases unmatched: 12. Germline CDR1 and CDR2: SGHVS and FNYEAQ. CDR3 loop: CASSPRSGGQVYEQYF. CDR3 nucleotides: TGTGCCAGCAGCCCCCGGTCTGGGGGACAGGTCTACGAGCAGTACTTC.

The chain is built from TRBV5-1 and TRBJ2-7; 7 positions match TRBD1. The germline CDR1 and CDR2 sequences are SGHRS and YFSETQ. The length of the CDR3 is 13 residues. The V and J ends lost 3 bases and 1 base, in that order; junction bases with no gene match: 1. The CDR3 loop reads CASSWDSSYEQYF. The CDR3, as DNA: TGCGCCAGCAGCTGGGACAGTTCCTACGAGCAGTACTTC. Combining the CDR3 with reference TRBV5-1 and TRBJ2-7 gives the whole variable domain KAGVTQTPRYLIKTRGQQVTLSCSPISGHRSVSWYQQTPGQGLQFLFEYFSETQRNKGNFPGRFSGRQFSNSRSEMNVSTLELGDSALYLCASSWDSSYEQYFGPGTRLTVT.

The chain is built from TRBV2 and TRBJ1-1; TRBD1 aligns across 7 bases. The CDR3 consists of 15 residues. The germline CDR1 and CDR2 sequences are SNHLY and FYNNEI. V was pared by 5 bases and J by 1 base, with 7 bases of the junction left unmatched. CDR3 region: CASSRTGDKNTEAFF. In nucleotides, the CDR3 is TGTGCCAGCAGTAGAACAGGGGATAAGAACACTGAAGCTTTCTTT.

The chain couples TRBV7-6 to TRBJ2-1, with D unclear. The CDR3 is made up of 15 amino acids. The germline V gene has CDR1 SGHVS and CDR2 FNYEAQ. V lost 1 base, J lost 1 base, and 8 bases lay in between. CDR3 sequence reads: CASSLGSLSYNEQFF. In nucleotides, the CDR3 is TGTGCCAGCAGCTTAGGCTCACTTTCCTACAATGAGCAGTTCTTC.